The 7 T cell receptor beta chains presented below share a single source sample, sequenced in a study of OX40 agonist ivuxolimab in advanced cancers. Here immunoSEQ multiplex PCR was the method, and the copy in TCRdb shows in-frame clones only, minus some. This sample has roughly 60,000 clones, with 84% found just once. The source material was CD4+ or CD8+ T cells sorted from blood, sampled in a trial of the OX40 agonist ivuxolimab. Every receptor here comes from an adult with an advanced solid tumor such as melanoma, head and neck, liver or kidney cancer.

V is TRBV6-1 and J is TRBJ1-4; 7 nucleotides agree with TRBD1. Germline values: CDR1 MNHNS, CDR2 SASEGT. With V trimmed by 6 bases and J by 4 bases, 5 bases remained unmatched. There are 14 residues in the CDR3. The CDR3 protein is CASSGDRINEKLFF. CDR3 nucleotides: TGTGCCAGCAGCGGGGACAGAATTAATGAAAAACTGTTTTTT.

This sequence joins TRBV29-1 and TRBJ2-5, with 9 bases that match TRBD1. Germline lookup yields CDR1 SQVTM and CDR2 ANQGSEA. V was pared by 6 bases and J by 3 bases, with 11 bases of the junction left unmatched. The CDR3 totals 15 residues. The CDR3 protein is CSVSRTGVSEETQYF. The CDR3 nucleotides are TGCAGCGTAAGCCGGACAGGGGTGTCCGAAGAGACCCAGTACTTC.

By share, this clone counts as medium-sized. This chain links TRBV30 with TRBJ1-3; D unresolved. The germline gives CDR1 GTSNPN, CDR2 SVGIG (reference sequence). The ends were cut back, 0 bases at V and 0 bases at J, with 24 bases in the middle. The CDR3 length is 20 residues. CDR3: CAWSVLRQTLAPDSGNTIYF. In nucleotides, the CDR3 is TGTGCCTGGAGTGTATTGCGGCAGACTCTCGCTCCGGACTCTGGAAACACCATATATTTT.

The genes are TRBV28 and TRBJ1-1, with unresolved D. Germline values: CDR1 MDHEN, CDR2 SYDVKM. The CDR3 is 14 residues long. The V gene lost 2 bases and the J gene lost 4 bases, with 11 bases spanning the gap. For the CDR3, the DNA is TGTGCCAGCAGTTTAGCATCGACGGGCACTGAAGCTTTCTTT. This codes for CASSLASTGTEAFF.

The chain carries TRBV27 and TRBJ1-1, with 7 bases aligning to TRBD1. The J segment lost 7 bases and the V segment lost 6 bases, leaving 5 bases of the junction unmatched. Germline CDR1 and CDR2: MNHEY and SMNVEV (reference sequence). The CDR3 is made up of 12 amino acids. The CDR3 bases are TGTGCCAGCAGCCCTACAGGGGTTGAAGCTTTCTTT. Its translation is CASSPTGVEAFF.

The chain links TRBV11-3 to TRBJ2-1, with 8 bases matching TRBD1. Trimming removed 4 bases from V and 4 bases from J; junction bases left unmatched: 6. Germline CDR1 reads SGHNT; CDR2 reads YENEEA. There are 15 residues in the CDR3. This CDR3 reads CASSSRTGQYNEQFF. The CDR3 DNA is TGTGCCAGCAGCTCCAGGACAGGGCAATACAATGAGCAGTTCTTC.

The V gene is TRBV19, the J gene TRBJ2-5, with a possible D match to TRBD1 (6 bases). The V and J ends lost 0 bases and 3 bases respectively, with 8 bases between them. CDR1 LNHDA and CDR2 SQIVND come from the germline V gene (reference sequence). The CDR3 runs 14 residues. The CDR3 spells CASSIEAGEETQYF. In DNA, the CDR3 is TGTGCCAGTAGTATAGAGGCAGGGGAAGAGACCCAGTACTTC. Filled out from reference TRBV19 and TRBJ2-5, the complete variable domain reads DGGITQSPKYLFRKEGQNVTLSCEQNLNHDAMYWYRQDPGQGLRLIYYSQIVNDFQKGDIAEGYSVSREKKESFPLTVTSAQKNPTAFYLCASSIEAGEETQYFGPGTRLLVL.